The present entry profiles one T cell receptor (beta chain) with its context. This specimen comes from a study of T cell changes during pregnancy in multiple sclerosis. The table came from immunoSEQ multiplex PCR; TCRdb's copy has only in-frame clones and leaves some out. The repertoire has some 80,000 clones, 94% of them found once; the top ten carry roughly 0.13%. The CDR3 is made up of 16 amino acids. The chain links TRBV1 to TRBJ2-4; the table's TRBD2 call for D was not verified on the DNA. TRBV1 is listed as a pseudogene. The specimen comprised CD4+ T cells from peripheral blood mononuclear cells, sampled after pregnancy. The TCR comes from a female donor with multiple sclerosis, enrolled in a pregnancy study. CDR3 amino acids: CTSKSRGGAGDGIQYF. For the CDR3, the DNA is TGCACCAGCAAGAGTAGGGGAGGGGCGGGGGACGGCATTCAGTACTTC.